This T cell receptor beta chain derives from a study of cytomegalovirus exposure and HLA in healthy donors. Study observations and caveats: HLA-A and HLA-B allele assignments for most subjects were reportedly predicted accurately using TCR beta sequences. Within an earlier analysis, most TCR beta V segments proved productive either about 87% or about 30% of the time. Reported results showed that the classifier diagnosed cytomegalovirus status with high specificity and sensitivity.

Concerning this clone: No antigen is known for it.

PCR was performed using 60 Vbeta and 13 Jbeta primers. Here immunoSEQ multiplex PCR was the method, and the copy in TCRdb shows in-frame clones only, minus some. The sample holds around 180,000 clones; about 90% are singletons and the top ten take roughly 0.2%. CDR3 length: 16 amino acids. The germline gives CDR1 SGHNT, CDR2 YYREEE (reference sequence). The junction had 6 bases not matched to a gene; V was cut back by 4 bases and J by 4 bases. This chain connects TRBV5-4 to TRBJ2-5; 14 bases map to TRBD2. Source material: PBMCs. The sequence derives from a girl less than two years old in good health and CMV-seronegative. CDR3 nucleotide sequence: TGTGCCAGCAGCCCAGGACTAGCGGGGGGATTAGAGACCCAGTACTTC. Translated, it gives CASSPGLAGGLETQYF.